This TCR beta chain was observed in a study of shared clonotypes between healthy human individuals. V lost 6 bases and J lost 0, with 9 bases in between. Germline V gene data show CDR1 as SQVTM and CDR2 as ANQGSEA. The CDR3 is made up of 13 amino acids. The authors loaded 200 ng DNA, 30,000 to 35,000 T cell genomes, into sorted-subset replicate PCRs. The method was immunoSEQ multiplex PCR; TCRdb's version includes in-frame clones alone and lacks a portion of them. The table records some 500,000 clones, about 96% of them present only once. Caucasian adults living in Nashville, Tennessee, provided all samples. Remarks on this clone: Antigen unknown.

Study findings and constraints: Naive subsets typically showed greater estimated richness than memory subsets.

The TCR comes from a woman in her 30s in good health. The sequencing sample was made of naive CD4+ T cells sorted from blood. Described subset: CD45RA+ positively selected. This chain uses TRBV29-1 with TRBJ2-1; no clear D gene. The CDR3 nucleotides read TGCAGCGTCTCGGTAAGCTCCTACAATGAGCAGTTCTTC. Translation gives CSVSVSSYNEQFF.